These 9 T cell receptor beta chains came from one sample sequenced in a study of long-term antiretroviral therapy in people with HIV. Sequencing relied on immunoSEQ assay v3.0, run at survey level. Assay: immunoSEQ multiplex PCR; the TCRdb copy retains only in-frame clones and omits some. Among some 34,000 clones listed, roughly 83% were seen once. The sample consisted of unsorted PBMCs, taken 1.9 years after starting antiretroviral therapy. Source of these receptors: a man aged 18 to 30 with HIV.

The rearrangement uses TRBV4-1 and TRBJ2-2, with D perhaps TRBD1 or TRBD2 (5 bases each). Trimming removed 1 base at V and 4 bases at J, with 7 bases between. Germline V gene sequence: CDR1 MGHRA, CDR2 YSYEKL. The CDR3 spans 14 residues. Written as DNA, the CDR3 is TGCGCCAGCAGCCAAGGGGGGACCACCGGGGAGCTGTTTTTT. Residues: CASSQGGTTGELFF.

The chain links TRBV7-8 to TRBJ2-2, with a possible D match to TRBD2 (6 bases). Per the germline V gene, CDR1 is SGHVS and CDR2 is FQNEAQ. CDR3 size: 15 residues. V shed 5 bases and J shed 3 bases, with 13 bases lying between them. DNA of the CDR3: TGTGCCAGCAGCCCAAGGTGGGGGGACACCGGGGAGCTGTTTTTT. Translation: CASSPRWGDTGELFF.

The gene calls are TRBV15 and TRBJ2-7; D possibly matches TRBD1 or TRBD2 (5 bases each). V shed 1 base and J shed 2 bases, with 9 bases lying between them. Germline-derived CDR1 and CDR2 are LNHNV and YYDKDF (reference sequence). This CDR3 comprises 14 residues. This chain's CDR3 is CATSRAPGPYEQYV. The CDR3 nucleotides are TGTGCCACCAGCAGAGCCCCGGGGCCCTACGAGCAGTACGTC.

The chain links TRBV28 to TRBJ2-1; 8 bases agree with TRBD2. V gave up 7 bases and J gave up 8 bases; unmatched junction bases: 13. CDR1 is MDHEN and CDR2 is SYDVKM in the germline V gene. The CDR3 contains 15 residues. This chain's CDR3 is CASTPGGAGTDEQFF. CDR3 bases: TGTGCCAGCACCCCGGGAGGGGCGGGGACGGATGAGCAGTTCTTC.

The rearrangement uses TRBV7-3 and TRBJ2-2; TRBD2 matches at 7 bases. CDR3 length: 15 amino acids. V lost 5 bases and J lost 2; bases outside the gene matches: 5. CDR1 is SGHTA and CDR2 is FQGTGA in the germline V gene. The CDR3 here is CASSPSGENTGELFF. In nucleotides, the CDR3 is TGTGCCAGCAGCCCAAGCGGGGAAAACACCGGGGAGCTGTTTTTT.

This clone showed up just a few times. The chain couples TRBV2 to TRBJ1-1; D gene ambiguous. This CDR3 is built from 11 residues. Germline-derived CDR1 and CDR2 are SNHLY and FYNNEI. Trimming shortened V by 7 bases and J by 10 bases, and 13 bases separated the two germline ends. The chain's CDR3 is CASKSPTGAFF. The CDR3 region has the DNA TGTGCCAGCAAATCCCCTACCGGAGCTTTCTTT.

The rearrangement joins TRBV5-4 to TRBJ1-2; TRBD1 matches 9 bases. Germline CDR1 SGHNT, CDR2 YYREEE (reference sequence). The CDR3 has 13 amino acids. V was clipped by 2 bases and J by 6 bases; unmatched bases: 2. The chain's CDR3 is CASSFDRGNGYTF. The CDR3, as DNA: TGTGCCAGCAGCTTTGACAGGGGGAATGGCTACACCTTC.

The chain is built from TRBV5-1 and TRBJ1-1; D call uncertain. This CDR3 is built from 12 residues. The germline gives CDR1 SGHRS, CDR2 YFSETQ. V dropped 1 base and J dropped 8 bases, with 9 bases sitting between them. The CDR3 protein is CASSLTADEAFF. The CDR3 bases are TGCGCCAGCAGCTTGACGGCGGACGAAGCTTTCTTT. The full variable domain, in which reference TRBV5-1 and TRBJ1-1 provide the parts outside the CDR3, is KAGVTQTPRYLIKTRGQQVTLSCSPISGHRSVSWYQQTPGQGLQFLFEYFSETQRNKGNFPGRFSGRQFSNSRSEMNVSTLELGDSALYLCASSLTADEAFFGQGTRLTVV.

V is TRBV11-2 and J is TRBJ2-7; D may be TRBD1 (5 bases). Germline-derived CDR1 and CDR2 are SGHAT and FQNNGV. The CDR3 consists of 14 residues. V was cut by 1 base and J by 0 bases, with 7 bases left in between. The CDR3 reads CASSLGGSSYEQYV. The CDR3 DNA follows: TGTGCCAGCAGCTTAGGGGGCAGCTCCTACGAGCAGTACGTC.